Reported below is one T cell receptor (beta chain). The antigen remains unidentified. The time point here: sample taken at primary tumor resection. This sample was taken from a study of spatial heterogeneity in lung cancer. Study outcomes and limitations: Tumors with more nonsynonymous mutations had more expanded intratumoral alpha and beta TCRs.

From the 5' RACE reads, TCRdb called clonotypes with MiXCR, one entry per CDR3 protein. This sample has about 100,000 distinct CDR3 sequences, with 3.5% to 5% found just once. The TCR sequence derives from a male donor with early-stage non-small cell lung cancer. This material consisted of lung tumor tissue, taken at surgery.

CDR3 nucleotide sequence: TGTGCCAGCAGTTACGTACCAGGGGATCCCTACGAGCAGTACTTC. Its protein product is CASSYVPGDPYEQYF. The V call is TRBV6-5, the J call TRBJ2-7; a possible D gene is TRBD1 (6 bases). The V gene's germline CDR1 is MNHEY and CDR2 SVGAGI. Trimming took 2 bases from V and 2 from J, leaving 13 bases between them. CDR3 length: 15 amino acids.